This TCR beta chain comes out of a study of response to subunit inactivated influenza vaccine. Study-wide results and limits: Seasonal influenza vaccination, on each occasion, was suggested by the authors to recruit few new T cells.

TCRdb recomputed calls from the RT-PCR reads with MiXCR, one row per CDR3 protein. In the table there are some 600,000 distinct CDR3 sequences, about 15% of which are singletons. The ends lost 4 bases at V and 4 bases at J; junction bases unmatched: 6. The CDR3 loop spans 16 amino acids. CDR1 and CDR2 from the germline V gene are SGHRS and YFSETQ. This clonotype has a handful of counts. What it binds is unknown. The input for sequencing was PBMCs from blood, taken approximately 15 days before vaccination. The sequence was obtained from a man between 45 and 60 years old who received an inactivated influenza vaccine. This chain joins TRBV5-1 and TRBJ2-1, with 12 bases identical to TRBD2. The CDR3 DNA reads TGCGCCAGCAGCGTACCGACTAGCGGGGGTTACAATGAGCAGTTCTTC. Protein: CASSVPTSGGYNEQFF.